This TCR beta chain is drawn from a study of memory CD4+ T cells and cytomegalovirus serostatus (dated by TCRdb to between 2019 and 2020). With regard to the full study: The cohort included about 33 healthy adults from Belgium, of whom 9 were CMV seropositive and 24 were CMV seronegative. To replicate a published TCR-based CMV serostatus classifier, the study sequenced CD4+ memory TCRbeta repertoires from a Belgian cohort whose cytomegalovirus serostatus was known. The research as a whole found: For predicting CMV serostatus, the median bootstrapped AUC was approximately 0.95 using the original framework and 0.9 to 0.92 using a US-trained random forest. The results were interpreted as suggesting that the CMV-associated TCR signature is mostly present in the CD4+ memory repertoire. Only CD4+CD45RO+ memory cells were sequenced, in contrast to the original study, in which naive and memory CD4+ and CD8+ populations were covered. Of fewer than 200 previously reported CMV-associated TCRbeta sequences, some 73 appeared in the CD4+ memory repertoires, each in one to five individuals. On the Belgian cohort, the classifier based on the original framework reached a median bootstrapped AUC of nearly 0.96, with a 95% CI of 0.76-1.00.

V was cut back by 0 bases and J by 1 base, leaving a gap of 6 bases between them. Based on the germline V gene (reference sequence), the CDR1 and CDR2 sequences are MNHNY and SVGAGI. Inclusive of the bounding cysteine and phenylalanine, the CDR3 is 14 residues long. Of the read, only the CDR3 DNA is kept; its 42 bases are in frame from base 1. Single viable CD3+CD4+CD8-CD45RO+ cells were sorted as memory CD4+ T cells on a FACSAria II. To determine CMV serostatus, a Roche Elecsys assay was used that detects serum IgG against CMV pp150, pp28, p38 and p52. After the samples were thawed, total CD4+ T cells were enriched through positive selection using CD4 magnetic microbeads. The samples came from a different study that was designed specifically to examine the CD4+ T cell memory repertoire. Peripheral blood mononuclear cells were isolated and cryopreserved following standard operating procedures; serum was stored at -80 °C. CD3-PerCP (BW264/56), CD4-APC (RPA-T4), CD45RO-PE (UCHT1) and CD8-Pacific Orange (3B5) antibodies were used for staining, and non-viable cells were excluded with Sytox blue.

The Quick-DNA Microprep Kit was used to extract genomic DNA from the sorted cells. Amplification of TCRbeta DNA was done with the immunoSEQ hsTCRbeta kit, following the protocol from the manufacturer. An Illumina MiSeq instrument was used to sequence the TCRbeta libraries. On the authors' methods: Removing out-of-frame sequences left some 2.4 million distinct TCRbeta sequences, an average of around 67,000 per individual. Two values were used to score each individual: the count of about 150 previously reported CMV-associated TCRbeta sequences and the total count of productive distinct TCRbeta sequences. A beta-binomial model was reimplemented in Python, and scikit-learn random forests with default parameters were trained on data from the US cohort. Classifier performance on the Belgian cohort was summarized as median AUC with percentile confidence intervals over 10,000 bootstrap iterations. Imported from immuneACCESS, the table was reduced by TCRdb to in-frame sequences with V and J called. These copies leave out some clones; in studies compared against another copy, an unresolved V gene accounts for under half, and the cause of the remainder is not known. The V and J calls and clone size are taken from that table; D and trimming were inferred from the DNA. This sample is represented by under 55,000 clones; around 77% of them were singletons. The ten top clones hold roughly 1.7% of the sample.

Notes on this clone: Its cognate antigen has yet to be identified. The input lacks base qualities; no much larger clone sits a single base away.

Sequenced sample: memory CD4+ T cells from blood. The chain links TRBV6-6 with TRBJ1-2; no D gene can be assigned with confidence. This receptor was taken from an adult in good health and CMV-seronegative. The CDR3 protein sequence reads: CASSYSTFNYGYTF. The sequence in DNA is TGTGCCAGCAGTTACTCAACCTTTAACTATGGCTACACCTTC.